The entry that follows covers one T cell receptor beta chain sequence. CDR1 is SGDLS, CDR2 YYNGEE, per germline. Trimming removed 0 bases at V and 4 bases at J, with 13 bases between. The CDR3 runs 15 residues. The data originate from a study of T cell changes during pregnancy in multiple sclerosis. Assay used: immunoSEQ multiplex PCR; TCRdb lists only in-frame clones, some missing. The sample shows tens of thousands of clones, approximately 90% of them seen only once. The V gene is TRBV9, the J gene TRBJ1-1, with D maybe TRBD1 (6 bases). The material was CD4+ T cells from peripheral blood mononuclear cells, obtained in the first trimester of pregnancy. The sequence came from a female donor with multiple sclerosis, enrolled in a pregnancy study. This chain's CDR3 is CASSVAQGSGTEAFF. CDR3 sequence (DNA): TGTGCCAGCAGCGTAGCTCAGGGGTCGGGCACTGAAGCTTTCTTT.